Described below is a single T cell receptor beta chain sequence and its context. Its target is not known. TCRdb itself ran the reads through MiXCR, one entry per CDR3 protein. This sample has approximately 100,000 distinct CDR3 sequences, with about a quarter found just once. This sample was included in a study of T cell repertoires in cytomegalovirus infection. Study in general: Public TCR beta signatures indicated both CMV infection and matching HLA type. Notes on the study in general: Cumulative public TCR beta family frequency identified CMV carriers with the relevant HLA. In two of eight donors, the top clonotype was HLA-C-restricted CMV-specific.

CDR1 DFQATT and CDR2 SNEGSKA come from the germline V gene (reference sequence). The CDR3 is made up of 15 amino acids. The V segment lost 5 bases and the J segment 3 bases; nucleotides outside the gene matches: 10. Source material: CD8+ T cells from PBMCs. The J gene is TRBJ2-1, the V gene TRBV20-1; 7 positions agree with TRBD2. The receptor was isolated from a human donor in good health (CMV status not recorded). Some clones in this sample may be carry-over from other donors' samples. CDR3 DNA sequence: TGCAGTGCTGCATCGGCGGGAGCTAGCTACAATGAGCAGTTCTTC. The encoded protein is CSAASAGASYNEQFF.